One sample yielded the 30 T cell receptor beta chains listed below, sequenced in a study of Graves' ophthalmopathy and Graves' hyperthyroidism. RNA transcripts provided the template for amplifying TCR beta CDR3 regions. HTBI primers primed a first-round RT-PCR, and a second-round multiplex PCR followed. In TCRdb, the multiplex PCR reads were re-called with MiXCR into one record per CDR3 protein. This sample has hundreds of thousands of distinct CDR3 sequences, with 20% to 25% found just once. Material: peripheral blood. These receptors came from a woman under 30 with stable Graves' hyperthyroidism. Some clones in this sample may be carry-over from other donors' samples.

This clonotype has at least ten counts. The rearrangement links TRBV5-1 to TRBJ1-1; D possibly corresponds to TRBD1 (6 bases). V shed 3 bases and J shed 5 bases, with 11 bases lying between them. The CDR3 spans 13 residues. Germline CDR1 and CDR2: SGHRS and YFSETQ. CDR3 protein: CASSYSGETEAFF. The DNA for the CDR3 is TGCGCCAGCAGCTATTCAGGGGAGACTGAAGCTTTCTTT. Full variable domain (missing parts from reference TRBV5-1 and TRBJ1-1): KAGVTQTPRYLIKTRGQQVTLSCSPISGHRSVSWYQQTPGQGLQFLFEYFSETQRNKGNFPGRFSGRQFSNSRSEMNVSTLELGDSALYLCASSYSGETEAFFGQGTRLTVV.

This clonotype was recorded many times. One junction end disagrees with the germline gene, perhaps due to a read error. The chain employs TRBV2 and TRBJ1-1; D might be TRBD1 (6 bases). CDR1 is SNHLY, CDR2 FYNNEI, per germline. This CDR3 region has 16 residues. The CDR3 coding sequence is TGTGCCAGCAGTGACCTGCCCGGGACACAGAACACTGGAGCTTTCTTT. Translating it yields CASSDLPGTQNTGAFF.

The chain has TRBV7-9 and TRBJ2-5; D is possibly TRBD1 (6 bases). Germline V gene lookup returns CDR1 SEHNR and CDR2 FQNEAQ (reference sequence). Trimming stripped 4 bases from V and 5 bases from J, with 17 bases between. This CDR3 region has 15 residues. The CDR3: CASSYSTGIGETQYF. The CDR3 DNA sequence: TGTGCCAGCAGCTACTCGACAGGTATCGGTGAGACCCAGTACTTC.

This clonotype was seen only a few times. CDR3 in amino acids: CASNPGQSSYEQYF. CDR3 in DNA: TGTGCCAGCAATCCCGGACAGAGCTCCTACGAGCAGTACTTC. The chain has TRBV28 and TRBJ2-7, with a tentative D call TRBD1 (6 bases). V was clipped by 7 bases and J by 0 bases, with 13 bases between them. This CDR3 is built from 14 residues. CDR1 and CDR2 (germline): MDHEN, SYDVKM. The whole variable domain, remainder taken from reference TRBV28 and TRBJ2-7, is DVKVTQSSRYLVKRTGEKVFLECVQDMDHENMFWYRQDPGLGLRLIYFSYDVKMKEKGDIPEGYSVSREKKERFSLILESASTNQTSMYLCASNPGQSSYEQYFGPGTRLTVT.

In this sample, this clonotype turned up many times. The chain uses TRBV6-4 and TRBJ1-1; D not certain. Trimming removed 6 bases at V and 3 bases at J, with 14 bases between. The CDR3 totals 14 residues. Germline V gene lookup returns CDR1 MRHNA and CDR2 SNTAGT. The CDR3 loop reads CASRETWGDTEAFF. The CDR3 DNA is TGTGCCAGCAGAGAGACTTGGGGAGACACTGAAGCTTTCTTT.

This clonotype showed up many times. The CDR3 spells CASSPGQEPYEQYF. CDR3 nucleotide sequence: TGTGCCAGCAGCCCGGGACAGGAACCCTACGAGCAGTACTTC. The V gene is TRBV11-3, the J gene TRBJ2-7, with 8 bases aligning to TRBD1. The V gene's germline CDR1 is SGHNT and CDR2 YENEEA. This CDR3 spans 14 amino acids. The V and J ends lost 5 bases and 2 bases, in that order; junction bases with no gene match: 5.

This clonotype was observed many times. The chain couples TRBV11-2 to TRBJ2-5; 10 bases match TRBD2. Germline CDR1 is SGHAT and CDR2 is FQNNGV. Germline trimming cut 2 bases from V and 1 base from J; bases unmatched to any gene: 4. The CDR3 length is 16 residues. CDR3 sequence (DNA): TGTGCCAGCAGCTTAACTAGCGGGACCTTCCAAGAGACCCAGTACTTC. Protein product: CASSLTSGTFQETQYF.

In its sample, this clonotype was seen many times. The chain joins TRBV11-2 to TRBJ2-7; D is unclear. The CDR3 sequence is 18 residues long. Germline CDR1 is SGHAT and CDR2 is FQNNGV. Trimming removed 4 bases at V and 3 bases at J, with 25 bases between. The CDR3, as DNA: TGTGCCAGCAGCTCAGGCACCCCCGACCCAATACTAAACTACGAGCAGTACTTC. Protein: CASSSGTPDPILNYEQYF.

In DNA, the CDR3 is TGTGCCAGCGTTCAGGGCCAGATCCAAGAGACCCAGTACTTC. It specifies CASVQGQIQETQYF. The chain has TRBV28 and TRBJ2-5, with TRBD1 as a possible D gene (5 bases). V was clipped by 8 bases and J by 1 base, with 14 bases between them. The CDR3 covers 14 residues. Looked up from germline, CDR1 is MDHEN and CDR2 is SYDVKM.

V and J are TRBV6-2 or TRBV6-3 and TRBJ1-2, with D possibly TRBD1 on 5 matching bases. CDR1 is MNHEY and CDR2 is SVGEGT in the germline V gene. There are 15 residues in the CDR3. V was pared by 2 bases and J by 0 bases, with 10 bases between. The CDR3 DNA is TGTGCCAGCAGTTACGGGGGGACGGCTAACTATGGCTACACCTTC. It translates to CASSYGGTANYGYTF.

The table lists this clonotype with a few counts. J is TRBJ2-4 and V is TRBV11-2; 7 nucleotides align to TRBD2. V shed 5 bases, J shed 14 bases, and the junction held 21 bases outside the gene matches. The CDR3 consists of 16 residues. Germline CDR1 reads SGHAT; CDR2 reads FQNNGV. This CDR3 reads CASSPGGTTRKRIKYF. CDR3 nucleotide sequence: TGTGCCAGCAGCCCCGGGGGGACCACTCGTAAACGGATTAAGTACTTC. The entire variable domain, with the rest obtained from reference TRBV11-2 and TRBJ2-4, is as follows: EAGVAQSPRYKIIEKRQSVAFWCNPISGHATLYWYQQILGQGPKLLIQFQNNGVVDDSQLPKDRFSAERLKGVDSTLKIQPAKLEDSAVYLCASSPGGTTRKRIKYFGAGTRLSVL.

There are many counts of this clonotype. The rearrangement joins TRBV7-9 to TRBJ1-3; D uncertain. CDR1 is SEHNR, CDR2 FQNEAQ, per germline (reference sequence). The V and J ends lost 6 bases and 4 bases respectively, with 4 bases between them. The CDR3 is made up of 11 amino acids. CDR3 in amino acids: CASRQGNTIYF. CDR3 DNA sequence: TGTGCCAGCAGACAAGGAAACACCATATATTTT.

At least ten counts were recorded for this clonotype. The junction does not match germline at one end; this may be a read error. J is TRBJ2-5 and V is TRBV7-2; 8 bases agree with TRBD2. In germline, CDR1 is SGHTA, CDR2 FQGNSA. The CDR3 is 14 residues long. Here the CDR3 reads CASNLGAGGVTQYF. The CDR3 region has the DNA TGTGCCAGCAACTTAGGTGCGGGGGGTGTGACCCAGTACTTC.

This clonotype has ten or more counts. This is likely a read error, given that the CDR3 carries no conserved phenylalanine or tryptophan at its end. The rearrangement uses TRBV12-3 or TRBV12-4 and TRBJ1-5; tentatively, D is TRBD1 (5 bases). V was clipped by 6 bases and J by 3 bases, with 15 bases between them. The CDR3 runs to 15 residues. DNA for the CDR3: TGTGCCAGCAGCCACGGGGGGAGCTTCAATCAGCCCCAGCATTCT. The encoded protein is CASSHGGSFNQPQHS.

V usage is TRBV3-1 and J usage is TRBJ2-2; D might be TRBD1 or TRBD2, each matching 5 bases. V dropped 5 bases and J dropped 5 bases, with 12 bases sitting between them. Germline loops: CDR1 LGHDT, CDR2 YNNKEL (reference sequence). This CDR3 has 14 amino acids. The CDR3 DNA reads TGTGCCAGCAGCGCATCAGGGAGAACCGGGGAGCTGTTTTTT. Translating it yields CASSASGRTGELFF.

This clonotype was observed at least ten times. The rearrangement uses TRBV28 and TRBJ2-5, with TRBD1 as a possible D gene (7 bases). Germline CDR1 is MDHEN and CDR2 is SYDVKM. There are 16 residues in the CDR3. With 1 base removed from V and 5 bases from J, the gap between germline ends came to 17 bases. This CDR3 is CASSLYGQGGWETQYF. The CDR3 DNA reads as TGTGCCAGCAGTTTATATGGGCAGGGGGGCTGGGAGACCCAGTACTTC.

This clonotype showed up many times. CDR3 sequence reads: CSVKGGPNTEAFF. CDR3 DNA: TGCAGCGTCAAGGGTGGGCCGAACACTGAAGCTTTCTTT. The rearrangement joins TRBV29-1 to TRBJ1-1; D gene uncertain. Germline CDR1 SQVTM, CDR2 ANQGSEA. CDR3 length: 13 amino acids. Trimming took off 6 bases at V and 1 base at J, with 12 bases between the two ends.

This clonotype was detected many times. The rearrangement joins TRBV6-7 to TRBJ2-6; TRBD1 is a possible D gene (5 bases). TRBV6-7 is given ORF status, its function remaining uncertain. Trimming took 6 bases from V and 0 from J, leaving 15 bases between them. CDR3 size: 17 residues. The CDR3 loop is CASSLTAICSGANVLTF. The CDR3 coding sequence is TGTGCCAGCAGCCTGACAGCAATATGCTCTGGGGCCAACGTCCTGACTTTC.

This clonotype was recorded only once. CDR3 loop: CASSLGPRVDQPQHF. The CDR3 DNA reads TGTGCCAGCAGTTTGGGGCCGAGGGTAGACCAGCCCCAGCATTTT. V and J are TRBV12-3 or TRBV12-4 and TRBJ1-5, with TRBD1 as a possible D gene (5 bases). CDR3 length: 15 residues. The ends were cut back, 3 bases at V and 7 bases at J, with 16 bases in the middle.

This clonotype was seen at least ten times. This rearrangement joins TRBV6-2 or TRBV6-3 to TRBJ2-7; 7 bases map to TRBD1. The CDR3 covers 12 residues. The ends lost 6 bases at V and 6 bases at J; junction bases unmatched: 5. CDR1 and CDR2 (germline): MNHEY, SVGEGT. This CDR3 is CASRVTGTEQYF. The DNA of the CDR3 is TGTGCCAGCAGGGTGACAGGGACCGAGCAGTACTTC.

This clonotype appeared many times. The V call is TRBV12-3 or TRBV12-4, the J call TRBJ2-5, with 16 bases matching TRBD2. Trimming cost V 10 bases and J 5 bases; bases outside gene matches: 10. The CDR3 covers 16 residues. The CDR3 region is CAKTGTSGGADETQYF. The DNA for the CDR3 is TGTGCCAAGACCGGGACTAGCGGGGGGGCCGATGAGACCCAGTACTTC.

This clonotype has at least ten counts. This sequence joins TRBV11-2 and TRBJ2-7; the match to TRBD2 covers 12 bases. This CDR3 has 19 amino acids. CDR1 is SGHAT and CDR2 is FQNNGV in the germline V gene. With V trimmed by 5 bases and J by 1 base, 15 bases remained unmatched. The CDR3 DNA follows: TGTGCCAGCAGCCTTCAGGGGGCAGGGCTAGCGGGAGGGTCCTACGAGCAGTACTTC. As protein: CASSLQGAGLAGGSYEQYF.

This clonotype was detected many times. This chain links TRBV30 with TRBJ1-6; D is possibly TRBD1 (6 bases). With 5 bases removed from V and 9 bases from J, the gap between germline ends came to 17 bases. This CDR3 is built from 14 residues. Germline CDR1 reads GTSNPN; CDR2 reads SVGIG (reference sequence). DNA of the CDR3: TGTGCCTGGTCTCTGGGGACAATCAGTTCACCCCTCCACTTT. Its protein product is CAWSLGTISSPLHF.

The chain joins TRBV16 to TRBJ1-6; 7 nucleotides match TRBD1. The CDR3 is made up of 17 amino acids. V was clipped by 5 bases and J by 8 bases; unmatched bases: 15. CDR1 and CDR2 (germline): KGHSY, FQNENV. CDR3 protein: CASSLQGTLESHSPLHF. DNA for the CDR3: TGTGCCAGCAGCTTACAGGGGACTCTTGAATCACATTCACCCCTCCACTTT.

Ten or more counts support this clonotype. The chain employs TRBV6-5 and TRBJ2-7, with D unresolved. V shed 2 bases and J shed 1 base, with 6 bases lying between them. Germline V gene sequence: CDR1 MNHEY, CDR2 SVGAGI. The CDR3 extends over 13 amino acids. The CDR3 coding sequence is TGTGCCAGCAGTTACGCCTATTCCTACGAGCAGTACTTC. It translates to CASSYAYSYEQYF.

The chain is built from TRBV29-1 and TRBJ1-1; no reliable D call. The CDR3 has 11 amino acids. Germline loops: CDR1 SQVTM, CDR2 ANQGSEA. V was shortened by 2 bases and J by 7 bases, with 8 bases between the two germline ends. CDR3 nucleotide sequence: TGCAGCGTTGAAACGATGAATGAAGCTTTCTTT. This translates into CSVETMNEAFF.

The sample holds many counts of this clonotype. The rearrangement links TRBV12-3 or TRBV12-4 to TRBJ1-2, with a tentative D call TRBD1 (5 bases). The CDR3 has 16 amino acids. The V and J ends lost 5 bases and 4 bases respectively, with 20 bases between them. CDR3 nucleotide sequence: TGTGCCAGCAGTAAGACGGGACGGGACCATTTCTATGGCTACACCTTC. As protein: CASSKTGRDHFYGYTF.

The V gene is TRBV5-5, the J gene TRBJ1-6, with D possibly matching TRBD1 (6 bases). The CDR3 sequence is 13 residues long. From germline, CDR1 is SGHKS and CDR2 YYEKEE (reference sequence). V shed 6 bases and J shed 9 bases, with 13 bases lying between them. The CDR3 nucleotides are TGTGCCAGCATCGGGGGCTCGGGTTCACCCCTCCACTTT. Encoded protein: CASIGGSGSPLHF.

The sample holds many counts of this clonotype. This chain joins TRBV29-1 and TRBJ2-7, with 8 positions matching TRBD1. V was clipped by 6 bases and J by 0 bases; unmatched bases: 7. The germline gives CDR1 SQVTM, CDR2 ANQGSEA. This CDR3 comprises 14 residues. The chain's CDR3 is CSVTGTGSSYEQYF. The CDR3 bases are TGCAGCGTAACCGGGACAGGAAGCTCCTACGAGCAGTACTTC.

This clonotype occurred many times. This sequence joins TRBV7-6 and TRBJ2-7; a possible D gene is TRBD1 (5 bases). The CDR3 runs 15 residues. Germline V gene sequence: CDR1 SGHVS, CDR2 FNYEAQ. V was clipped by 1 base and J by 0 bases, with 10 bases between them. The CDR3 loop reads CASSLVKGSSYEQYF. DNA for the CDR3: TGTGCCAGCAGCTTAGTCAAGGGGTCCTCCTACGAGCAGTACTTC.